This section outlines one T cell receptor beta chain sequence together with its context. Losses at the gene ends were 6 bases for V and 5 bases for J; bases not matched to a gene: 4. The V gene's germline CDR1 is SNHLY and CDR2 FYNNEI. The CDR3 totals 13 residues. This entry comes from a study of T cells in Graves' hyperthyroidism and ophthalmopathy. Source material for PBMCs was about 11 ml fresh peripheral blood. Amplification targeted TCR beta CDR3 regions from RNA transcripts. Initially, a first-round RT-PCR of the TCR CDR3 employed the HTBI primer set. TCRdb passed the multiplex PCR reads through MiXCR, listing each CDR3 protein once. The data show hundreds of thousands of distinct CDR3 sequences, less than 30% seen once.

The specimen was blood. V gene TRBV2 combines with J gene TRBJ2-7, with 10 nucleotides matching TRBD1. The receptor's source is a middle-aged man with Graves' hyperthyroidism that later progressed to Graves' ophthalmopathy. In DNA form, the CDR3 reads TGTGCCAGCAGAGGGACAGGGGCCGACGAGCAGTACTTC. Translated, it gives CASRGTGADEQYF.